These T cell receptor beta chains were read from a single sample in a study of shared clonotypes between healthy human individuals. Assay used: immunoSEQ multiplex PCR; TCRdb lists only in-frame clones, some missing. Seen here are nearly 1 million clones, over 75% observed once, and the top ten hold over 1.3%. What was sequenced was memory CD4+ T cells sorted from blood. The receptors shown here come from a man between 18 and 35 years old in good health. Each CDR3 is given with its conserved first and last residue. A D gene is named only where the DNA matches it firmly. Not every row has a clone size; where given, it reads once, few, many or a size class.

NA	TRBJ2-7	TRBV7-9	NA	TGTGCCAGCAGTGAAACCTATTACGAGCAGTACTTC	CASSETYYEQYF
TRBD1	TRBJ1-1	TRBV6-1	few	TGTGCCAGCAGTGAAAAGGGGGCCACTGAAGCTTTCTTT	CASSEKGATEAFF
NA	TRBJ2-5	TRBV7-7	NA	TGTGCTAGCAGCGGCGGTGGGACGGGGGAGGAGACCCAGTACTTC	CASSGGGTGEETQYF
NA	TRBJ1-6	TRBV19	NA	TGTGCCAGTAGGGGGGCTCGGAATTCACCCCTCCACTTT	CASRGARNSPLHF
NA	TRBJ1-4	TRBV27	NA	TGTGCCAGCAGTTCTTTCGAGAAGGGGGGTGAAAAACTGTTTTTT	CASSSFEKGGEKLFF
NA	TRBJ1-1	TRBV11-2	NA	TGTGCCAGCAGCTTAGGGGGGGACGCTTTCTTT	CASSLGGDAFF
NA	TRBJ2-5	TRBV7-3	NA	TGTGCCAGCAGCCCCCGAGGGGGAGAGACCCAGTACTTC	CASSPRGGETQYF
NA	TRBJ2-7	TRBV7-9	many	TGTGCCAGCAGCCACGGGACTTCCTACGAGCAGTACTTC	CASSHGTSYEQYF
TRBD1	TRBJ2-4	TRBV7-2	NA	TGTGCCAGCAGCTTAGTTACCGGGACAGGGGGCAAAAACATTCAGTACTTC	CASSLVTGTGGKNIQYF
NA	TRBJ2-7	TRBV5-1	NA	TGCGCCAGCAGCTTGGACTCGACAAGAGACCGCTATTACGAGCAGTACTTC	CASSLDSTRDRYYEQYF
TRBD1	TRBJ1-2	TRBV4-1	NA	TGCGCCAGCAGCCACCCCACAGGGGACTATGGCTACACCTTC	CASSHPTGDYGYTF
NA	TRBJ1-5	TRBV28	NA	TGTGCCAGCAGTCAAGGGGGACAGCCCCAGCATTTT	CASSQGGQPQHF
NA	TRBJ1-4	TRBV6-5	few	TGTGCCAGCAGCTCCGGTAGGATGCGTGAAAAACTGTTTTTT	CASSSGRMREKLFF
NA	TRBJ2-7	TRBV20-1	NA	TGCAGCGAGATACTTCTCTACGAGCAGTACTTC	CSEILLYEQYF
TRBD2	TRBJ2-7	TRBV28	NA	TGTGCCAGCAGTTCGACGTTCGCGGGACTAGCGGGGGTAGAGCAGTACTTC	CASSSTFAGLAGVEQYF